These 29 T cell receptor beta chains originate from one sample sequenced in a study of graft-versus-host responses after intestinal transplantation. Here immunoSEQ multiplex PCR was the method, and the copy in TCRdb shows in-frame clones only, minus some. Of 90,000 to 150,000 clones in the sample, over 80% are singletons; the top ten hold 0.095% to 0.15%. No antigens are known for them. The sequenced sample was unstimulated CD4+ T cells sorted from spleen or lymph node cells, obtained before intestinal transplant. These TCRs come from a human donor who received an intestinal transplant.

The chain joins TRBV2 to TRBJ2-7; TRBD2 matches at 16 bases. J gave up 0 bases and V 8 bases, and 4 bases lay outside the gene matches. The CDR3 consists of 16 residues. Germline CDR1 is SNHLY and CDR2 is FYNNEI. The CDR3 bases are TGTGCCAGCTTGGGACTAGCGGGAGGGAGCTCCTACGAGCAGTACTTC. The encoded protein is CASLGLAGGSSYEQYF. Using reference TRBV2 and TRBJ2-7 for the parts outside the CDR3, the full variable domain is EPEVTQTPSHQVTQMGQEVILRCVPISNHLYFYWYRQILGQKVEFLVSFYNNEISEKSEIFDDQFSVERPDGSNFTLKIRSTKLEDSAMYFCASLGLAGGSSYEQYFGPGTRLTVT.

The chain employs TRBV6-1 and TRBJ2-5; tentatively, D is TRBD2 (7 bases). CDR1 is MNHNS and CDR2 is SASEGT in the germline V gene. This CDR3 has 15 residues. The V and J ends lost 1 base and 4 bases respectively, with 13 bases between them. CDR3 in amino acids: CASSEGGGRGETQYF. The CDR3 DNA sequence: TGTGCCAGCAGTGAAGGGGGGGGCAGGGGAGAGACCCAGTACTTC.

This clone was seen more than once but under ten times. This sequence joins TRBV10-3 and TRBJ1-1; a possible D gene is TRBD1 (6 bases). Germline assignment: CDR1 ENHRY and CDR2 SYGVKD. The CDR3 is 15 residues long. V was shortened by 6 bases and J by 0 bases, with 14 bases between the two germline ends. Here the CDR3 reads CAIRKTGGVNTEAFF. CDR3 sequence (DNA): TGTGCCATCAGGAAGACAGGCGGCGTGAACACTGAAGCTTTCTTT.

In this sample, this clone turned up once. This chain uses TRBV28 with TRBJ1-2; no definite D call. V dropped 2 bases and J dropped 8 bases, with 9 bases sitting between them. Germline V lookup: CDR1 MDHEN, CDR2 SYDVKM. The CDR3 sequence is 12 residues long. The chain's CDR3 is CASSLTRFGYTF. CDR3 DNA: TGTGCCAGCAGTTTAACCAGGTTCGGCTACACCTTC.

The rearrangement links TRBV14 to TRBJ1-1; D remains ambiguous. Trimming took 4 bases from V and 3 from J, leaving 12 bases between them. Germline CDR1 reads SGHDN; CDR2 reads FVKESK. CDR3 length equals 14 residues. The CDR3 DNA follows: TGTGCCAGCAGCCCGGGTACTCTGTACACTGAAGCTTTCTTT. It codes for CASSPGTLYTEAFF. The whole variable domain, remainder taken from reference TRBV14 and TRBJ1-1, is EAGVTQFPSHSVIEKGQTVTLRCDPISGHDNLYWYRRVMGKEIKFLLHFVKESKQDESGMPNNRFLAERTGGTYSTLKVQPAELEDSGVYFCASSPGTLYTEAFFGQGTRLTVV.

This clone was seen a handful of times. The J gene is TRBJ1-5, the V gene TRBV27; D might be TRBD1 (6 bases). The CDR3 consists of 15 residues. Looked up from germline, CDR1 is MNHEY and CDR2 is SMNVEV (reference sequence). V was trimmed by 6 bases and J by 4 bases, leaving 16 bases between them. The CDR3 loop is CASRRAGDRNQPQHF. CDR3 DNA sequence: TGTGCCAGCAGAAGAGCCGGCGACAGGAATCAGCCCCAGCATTTT.

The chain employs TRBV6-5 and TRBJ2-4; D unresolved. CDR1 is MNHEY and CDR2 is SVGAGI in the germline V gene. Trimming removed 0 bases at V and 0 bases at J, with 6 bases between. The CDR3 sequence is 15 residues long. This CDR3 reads CASSYSRVAKNIQYF. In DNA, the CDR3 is TGTGCCAGCAGTTACTCAAGGGTAGCCAAAAACATTCAGTACTTC.

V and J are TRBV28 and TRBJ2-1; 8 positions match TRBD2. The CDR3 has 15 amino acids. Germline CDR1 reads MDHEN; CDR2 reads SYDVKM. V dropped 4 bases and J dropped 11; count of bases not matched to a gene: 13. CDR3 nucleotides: TGTGCCAGCAGTTGGGGTAGCGGGGTTGTTTTGAAGCAGTTCTTC. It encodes CASSWGSGVVLKQFF. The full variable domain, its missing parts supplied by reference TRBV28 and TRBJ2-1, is DVKVTQSSRYLVKRTGEKVFLECVQDMDHENMFWYRQDPGLGLRLIYFSYDVKMKEKGDIPEGYSVSREKKERFSLILESASTNQTSMYLCASSWGSGVVLKQFFGPGTRLTVL.

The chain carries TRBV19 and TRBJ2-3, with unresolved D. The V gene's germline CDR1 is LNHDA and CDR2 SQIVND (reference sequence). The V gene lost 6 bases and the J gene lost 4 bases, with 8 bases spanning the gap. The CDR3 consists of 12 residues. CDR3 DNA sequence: TGTGCCAGTAGCACCCTAGCAGATACGCAGTATTTT. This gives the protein CASSTLADTQYF.

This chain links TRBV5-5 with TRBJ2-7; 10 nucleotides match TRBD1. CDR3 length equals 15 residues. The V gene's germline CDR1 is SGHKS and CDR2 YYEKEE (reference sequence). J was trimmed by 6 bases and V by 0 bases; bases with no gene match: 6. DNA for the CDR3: TGTGCCAGCAGCTTGGCCGGGACAGGGGCTGGCGAGCAGTACTTC. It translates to CASSLAGTGAGEQYF.

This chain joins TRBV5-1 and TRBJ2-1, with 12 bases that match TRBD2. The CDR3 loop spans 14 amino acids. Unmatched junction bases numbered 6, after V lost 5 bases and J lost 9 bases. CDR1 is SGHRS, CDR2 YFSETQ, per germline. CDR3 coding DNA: TGCGCCAGCAGGTCGGGACTAGCGGGCGGTGAGCAGTTCTTC. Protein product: CASRSGLAGGEQFF. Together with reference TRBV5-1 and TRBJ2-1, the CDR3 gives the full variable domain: KAGVTQTPRYLIKTRGQQVTLSCSPISGHRSVSWYQQTPGQGLQFLFEYFSETQRNKGNFPGRFSGRQFSNSRSEMNVSTLELGDSALYLCASRSGLAGGEQFFGPGTRLTVL.

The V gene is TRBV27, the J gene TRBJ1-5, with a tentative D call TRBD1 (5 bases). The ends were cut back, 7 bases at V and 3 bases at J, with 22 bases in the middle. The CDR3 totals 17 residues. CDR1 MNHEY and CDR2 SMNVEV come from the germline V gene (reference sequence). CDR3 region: CASTSLRDGPPNQPQHF. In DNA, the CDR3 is TGTGCCAGCACCTCCTTACGGGACGGCCCTCCCAATCAGCCCCAGCATTTT.

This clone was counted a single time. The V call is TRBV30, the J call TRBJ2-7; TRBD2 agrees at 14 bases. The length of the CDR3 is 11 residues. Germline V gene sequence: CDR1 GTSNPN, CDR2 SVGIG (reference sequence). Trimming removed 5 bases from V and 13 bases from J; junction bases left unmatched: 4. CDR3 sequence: CAWGTSGSCYF. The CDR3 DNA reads TGTGCCTGGGGGACTAGCGGGAGTTGTTACTTC.

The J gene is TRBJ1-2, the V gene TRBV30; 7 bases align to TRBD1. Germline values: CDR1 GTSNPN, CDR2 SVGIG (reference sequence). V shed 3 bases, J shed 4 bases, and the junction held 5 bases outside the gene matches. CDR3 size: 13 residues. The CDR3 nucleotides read TGTGCCTGGAGAGAAACAGGGGTCTATGGCTACACCTTC. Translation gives CAWRETGVYGYTF.

The CDR3 nucleotides are TGTGCCAGCAGGCAGCTTAGATCACAGAACCGGGATTCTATCTACGAGCAGTACTTC. It translates to CASRQLRSQNRDSIYEQYF. This chain joins TRBV11-2 and TRBJ2-7; a possible D gene is TRBD2 (5 bases). Looked up from germline, CDR1 is SGHAT and CDR2 is FQNNGV. V lost 6 bases and J 3 bases, leaving 30 bases between the germline ends. The CDR3 spans 19 residues.

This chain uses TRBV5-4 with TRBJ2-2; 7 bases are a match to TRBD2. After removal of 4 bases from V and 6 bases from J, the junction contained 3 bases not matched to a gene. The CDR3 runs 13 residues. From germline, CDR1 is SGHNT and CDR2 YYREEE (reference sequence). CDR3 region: CASSRDYPGELFF. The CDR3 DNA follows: TGTGCCAGCAGCCGGGACTATCCCGGGGAGCTGTTTTTT. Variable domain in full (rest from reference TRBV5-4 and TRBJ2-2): ETGVTQSPTHLIKTRGQQVTLRCSSQSGHNTVSWYQQALGQGPQFIFQYYREEENGRGNFPPRFSGLQFPNYSSELNVNALELDDSALYLCASSRDYPGELFFGEGSRLTVL.

CDR3: CASRLGSDQPQHF. The DNA of the CDR3 is TGTGCCAGCAGGCTCGGTTCCGATCAGCCCCAGCATTTT. The chain carries TRBV2 and TRBJ1-5, with no clear D. Germline V gene lookup returns CDR1 SNHLY and CDR2 FYNNEI. Trimming shortened V by 6 bases and J by 5 bases, and 11 bases separated the two germline ends. The CDR3 contains 13 residues.

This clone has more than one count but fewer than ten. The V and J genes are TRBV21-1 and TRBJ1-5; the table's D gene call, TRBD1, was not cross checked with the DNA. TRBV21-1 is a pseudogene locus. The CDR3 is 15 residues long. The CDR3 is CARKGGFTIHQPQHF. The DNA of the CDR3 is TGTGCGAGAAAAGGGGGCTTTACTATACATCAGCCCCAGCATTTT.

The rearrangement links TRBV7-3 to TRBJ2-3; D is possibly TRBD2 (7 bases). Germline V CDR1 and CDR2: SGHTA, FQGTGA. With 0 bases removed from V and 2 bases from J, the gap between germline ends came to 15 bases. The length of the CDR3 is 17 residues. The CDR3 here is CASSLTGGGGYTDTQYF. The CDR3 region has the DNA TGTGCCAGCAGCTTAACGGGTGGCGGGGGCTACACAGATACGCAGTATTTT.

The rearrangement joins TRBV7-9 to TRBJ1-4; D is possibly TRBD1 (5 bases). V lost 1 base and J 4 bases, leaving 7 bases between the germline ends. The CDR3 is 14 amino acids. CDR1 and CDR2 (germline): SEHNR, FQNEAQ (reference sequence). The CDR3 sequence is CASSLGQINEKLFF. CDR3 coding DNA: TGTGCCAGCAGCTTAGGACAGATTAATGAAAAACTGTTTTTT.

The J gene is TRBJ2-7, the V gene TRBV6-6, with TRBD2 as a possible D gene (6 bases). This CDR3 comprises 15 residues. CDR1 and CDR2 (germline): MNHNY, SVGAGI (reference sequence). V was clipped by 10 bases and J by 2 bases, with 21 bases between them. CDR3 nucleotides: TGTGCCACGAGGCTAGCGAACGAGCTTACCTACGAGCAGTACTTC. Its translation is CATRLANELTYEQYF.

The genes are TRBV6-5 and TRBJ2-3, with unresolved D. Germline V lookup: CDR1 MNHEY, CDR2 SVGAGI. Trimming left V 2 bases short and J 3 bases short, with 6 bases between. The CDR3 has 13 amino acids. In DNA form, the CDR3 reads TGTGCCAGCAGTTACCCCGGGACAGATACGCAGTATTTT. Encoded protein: CASSYPGTDTQYF.

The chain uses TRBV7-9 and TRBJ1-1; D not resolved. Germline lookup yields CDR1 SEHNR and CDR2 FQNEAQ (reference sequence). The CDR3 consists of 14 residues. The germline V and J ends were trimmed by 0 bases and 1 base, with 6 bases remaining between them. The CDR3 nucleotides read TGTGCCAGCAGCTTAGCGACGGGGAACACTGAAGCTTTCTTT. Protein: CASSLATGNTEAFF.

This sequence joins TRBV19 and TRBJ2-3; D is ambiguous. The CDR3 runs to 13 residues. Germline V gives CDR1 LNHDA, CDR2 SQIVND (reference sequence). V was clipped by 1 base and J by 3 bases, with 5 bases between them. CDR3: CASSIGSTDTQYF. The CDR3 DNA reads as TGTGCCAGTAGTATAGGCAGTACAGATACGCAGTATTTT.

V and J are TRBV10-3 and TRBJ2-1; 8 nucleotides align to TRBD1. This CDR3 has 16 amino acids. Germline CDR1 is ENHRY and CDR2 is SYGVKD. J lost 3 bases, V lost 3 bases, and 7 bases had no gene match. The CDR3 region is CAISDSTGGNYNEQFF. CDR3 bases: TGTGCCATCAGTGACTCAACAGGGGGAAACTACAATGAGCAGTTCTTC.

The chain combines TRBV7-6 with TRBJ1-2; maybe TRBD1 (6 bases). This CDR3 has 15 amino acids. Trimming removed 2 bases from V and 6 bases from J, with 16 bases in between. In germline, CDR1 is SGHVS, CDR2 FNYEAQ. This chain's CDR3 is CASSLSVGAGDGYTF. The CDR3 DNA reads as TGTGCCAGCAGCTTATCTGTGGGGGCCGGGGATGGCTACACCTTC.

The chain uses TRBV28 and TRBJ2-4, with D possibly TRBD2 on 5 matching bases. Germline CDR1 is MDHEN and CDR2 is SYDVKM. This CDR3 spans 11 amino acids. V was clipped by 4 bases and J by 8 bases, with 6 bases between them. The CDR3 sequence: CASSSRDIQYF. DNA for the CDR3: TGTGCCAGCAGTTCGAGGGACATTCAGTACTTC.

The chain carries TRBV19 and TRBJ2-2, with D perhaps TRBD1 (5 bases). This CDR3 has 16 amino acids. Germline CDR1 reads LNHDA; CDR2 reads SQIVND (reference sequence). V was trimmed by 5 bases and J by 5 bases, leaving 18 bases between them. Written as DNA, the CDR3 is TGTGCCAGTAGTGAGATATTTAAGGGGCGGACCGGGGAGCTGTTTTTT. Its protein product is CASSEIFKGRTGELFF.

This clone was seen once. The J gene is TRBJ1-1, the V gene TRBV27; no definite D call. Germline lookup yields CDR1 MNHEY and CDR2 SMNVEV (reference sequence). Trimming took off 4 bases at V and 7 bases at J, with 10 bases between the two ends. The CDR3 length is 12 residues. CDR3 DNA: TGTGCCAGCAGTTCAACAATGGGTGAAGCTTTCTTT. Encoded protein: CASSSTMGEAFF.